A single sample gave rise to the 23 T cell receptor beta chains below, sequenced in a study of T cells in Graves' hyperthyroidism and ophthalmopathy (dated by TCRdb to between 2018 and 2021). Library preparation was by multiplex PCR. Sequenced using an Illumina HiSeq 2000. TCR beta CDR3 regions were amplified from RNA transcripts. For the first round of RT-PCR on the TCR CDR3, the HTBI primer set was used together with the Qiagen OneStep RT-PCR kit. TCRdb cleaned the public reads at Q25 with fastp, built clones with MiXCR and kept in-frame beta chains. Rows with one shared CDR3 protein collapse into an entry with the most common genes and DNA. The sample includes 500,000 to 600,000 distinct CDR3 sequences, with approximately 44% observed a single time. The ten top clones hold roughly 20% of the sample. Input material: peripheral blood or thyroid tissue (not recorded which). All receptors come from an adult woman with Graves' disease, either hyperthyroidism or ophthalmopathy (not recorded which).

This chain joins TRBV20-1 and TRBJ2-5, with no clear D. The germline CDR1 and CDR2 sequences are DFQATT and SNEGSKA (reference sequence). V was pared by 2 bases and J by 4 bases, with 8 bases between. The CDR3 contains 12 residues. The CDR3 is CSARQGRETQYF. DNA for the CDR3: TGCAGTGCTAGACAAGGGCGAGAGACCCAGTACTTC.

This clonotype was detected many times. The genes are TRBV10-3 and TRBJ2-5; D ambiguous. The CDR3 consists of 13 residues. V lost 3 bases to trimming and J lost 5 bases, with 10 bases between them. Germline CDR1 reads ENHRY; CDR2 reads SYGVKD. This chain's CDR3 is CAISERWRETQYF. The CDR3 DNA sequence: TGTGCCATCAGTGAACGATGGCGCGAGACCCAGTACTTC.

This clonotype was counted ten times or more. The chain has TRBV2 and TRBJ1-1, with D possibly matching TRBD1 (6 bases). Per the germline V gene, CDR1 is SNHLY and CDR2 is FYNNEI. CDR3 length: 14 residues. V gave up 5 bases and J gave up 4 bases, with 14 bases separating them. The DNA for the CDR3 is TGTGCCAGCAGTTCCGGGACACTTGGCACTGAAGCTTTCTTT. This translates into CASSSGTLGTEAFF.

This clonotype was recorded many times. The rearrangement links TRBV4-1 to TRBJ2-2; D might be TRBD2 (5 bases). In germline, CDR1 is MGHRA, CDR2 YSYEKL. Trimming pared 0 bases from V and 6 bases from J, leaving 14 bases between. This CDR3 is built from 16 residues. CDR3 sequence: CASSQDEFPRAGELFF. The CDR3 DNA follows: TGCGCCAGCAGCCAAGATGAGTTCCCGAGGGCCGGGGAGCTGTTTTTT.

Ten or more counts support this clonotype. The chain has TRBV5-1 and TRBJ2-5; 12 nucleotides agree with TRBD2. Germline V lookup: CDR1 SGHRS, CDR2 YFSETQ. CDR3 size: 16 residues. V trimming: 3 bases; J trimming: 3 bases; junction bases outside the gene matches: 6. The CDR3 DNA reads TGCGCCAGCAGCTACCGACTAGCGGGAGCGGAAGAGACCCAGTACTTC. This codes for CASSYRLAGAEETQYF.

This chain connects TRBV6-5 to TRBJ2-5; a weak D match, TRBD2 (6 bases). Germline loops: CDR1 MNHEY, CDR2 SVGAGI. The CDR3 has 14 amino acids. The V gene lost 8 bases and the J gene lost 2 bases, with 15 bases spanning the gap. The CDR3 DNA reads TGTGCCAGCGAGGGTGGAGGGTCGCAAGAGACCCAGTACTTC. Translation gives CASEGGGSQETQYF.

The table lists this clonotype with many counts. The gene calls are TRBV6-6 and TRBJ1-2, with D unresolved. CDR3 length equals 13 residues. The germline CDR1 and CDR2 sequences are MNHNY and SVGAGI (reference sequence). The V end lost 6 bases, the J end lost 3 bases, and 11 bases lay between the germline ends. The CDR3 loop reads CASRPSYYYGYTF. The CDR3 nucleotides are TGTGCCAGCAGGCCCTCCTACTACTATGGCTACACCTTC.

Note on this clonotype: This may come from a read error, since a much larger clone is one base off. The rearrangement uses TRBV12-3 or TRBV12-4 and TRBJ1-3; 7 positions match TRBD1. The CDR3 spans 15 residues. CDR3 coding DNA: TGTGCCAGCAGTTTGACAGGGCTTCCTGGAAGCACCATATATTTT. Residues: CASSLTGLPGSTIYF.

Ten or more counts support this clonotype. The chain employs TRBV3-1 and TRBJ1-1; D remains ambiguous. Per germline, CDR1 LGHDT and CDR2 YNNKEL (reference sequence). The V end was cut by 7 bases, the J end by 1 base, with 10 bases between. The CDR3 runs 13 residues. CDR3 bases: TGTGCCAGCACCGACCTAGGGAACACTGAAGCTTTCTTT. Translating it yields CASTDLGNTEAFF.

This clonotype was counted many times. The chain links TRBV29-1 to TRBJ2-5; no clear D gene. Germline loops: CDR1 SQVTM, CDR2 ANQGSEA. V dropped 4 bases and J dropped 2 bases, with 14 bases sitting between them. There are 14 residues in the CDR3. DNA of the CDR3: TGCAGCGTTGGCCCCGGTTGGCAGCAAGAGACCCAGTACTTC. Translated, it gives CSVGPGWQQETQYF.

The CDR3 DNA reads TGCAGCGTTGGGGCTCGAGAGACCCAGTACTTC. This translates into CSVGARETQYF. The chain joins TRBV29-1 to TRBJ2-5; unclear D gene. Trimming removed 4 bases from V and 4 bases from J, with 7 bases in between. There are 11 residues in the CDR3. The germline CDR1 and CDR2 sequences are SQVTM and ANQGSEA.

This clonotype was seen many times. The genes are TRBV2 and TRBJ1-2; D is possibly TRBD1 (6 bases). This CDR3 region has 14 residues. Germline V lookup: CDR1 SNHLY, CDR2 FYNNEI. V was shortened by 4 bases and J by 3 bases, with 12 bases between the two germline ends. The CDR3 spells CASSAAGGDYGYTF. CDR3 nucleotide sequence: TGTGCCAGCAGTGCGGCGGGGGGCGACTATGGCTACACCTTC.

Ten or more counts support this clonotype. The chain employs TRBV20-1 and TRBJ2-7; TRBD2 matches 8 bases. The CDR3 covers 17 residues. Germline loops: CDR1 DFQATT, CDR2 SNEGSKA (reference sequence). Unmatched junction bases numbered 20, after V lost 8 bases and J lost 2 bases. The CDR3 loop reads CSTGGGRVDRGTYEQYF. The CDR3 DNA reads as TGCAGTACGGGGGGGGGCAGGGTCGACCGGGGCACCTACGAGCAGTACTTC.

There are many counts of this clonotype. In nucleotides, the CDR3 is TGTGCCAGCAGCCTCCGACTAGTTCCGAGCGAGCAGTACTTC. Translation gives CASSLRLVPSEQYF. The chain links TRBV9 to TRBJ2-7; a possible D gene is TRBD2 (6 bases). The V end was cut by 4 bases, the J end by 6 bases, with 17 bases between. The CDR3 loop spans 14 amino acids. Looked up from germline, CDR1 is SGDLS and CDR2 is YYNGEE.

A word on this clonotype: Just one base apart from a much larger clone, this may be a read error. This chain links TRBV6-1 with TRBJ2-7; D unclear. Trimming left V 5 bases short and J 3 bases short, with 11 bases between. This CDR3 spans 13 amino acids. CDR1 and CDR2 (germline): MNHNS, SASEGT. The CDR3 is CASSRFSFYEQYF. DNA for the CDR3: TGTGCCAGCAGTCGCTTTTCATTCTACGAGCAGTACTTC.

This clonotype was counted a few times. A read error may account for a junction end that differs from germline. The J gene is TRBJ2-5, the V gene TRBV6-6; perhaps TRBD2 as D (5 bases). This CDR3 is built from 12 residues. Germline V lookup: CDR1 MNHNY, CDR2 SVGAGI (reference sequence). The CDR3 bases are TGTGCCATCAGTGAGTCGGGGTGGACCCAGTACTTC. Translation: CAISESGWTQYF.

DNA for the CDR3: TGTGCCAGCAGCTTAATGGGGTCGACCCAAGAGCAGTACTTC. This gives the protein CASSLMGSTQEQYF. The chain combines TRBV7-2 with TRBJ2-7; unclear D gene. The germline gives CDR1 SGHTA, CDR2 FQGNSA. The CDR3 is 14 amino acids. V lost 2 bases and J 7 bases, leaving 15 bases between the germline ends.

This clonotype showed up many times. This sequence joins TRBV5-1 and TRBJ2-5; maybe TRBD2 (6 bases). V lost 4 bases and J lost 2, with 12 bases in between. This CDR3 is 14 amino acids long. Looked up from germline, CDR1 is SGHRS and CDR2 is YFSETQ. CDR3 DNA: TGCGCCAGCAGCCAACGGGACTCTCAAGAGACCCAGTACTTC. Its translation is CASSQRDSQETQYF.

V gene TRBV18 combines with J gene TRBJ2-2; 7 bases map to TRBD2. CDR1 is KGHSH and CDR2 is LQKENI in the germline V gene. Trimming removed 1 base from V and 5 bases from J; junction bases left unmatched: 7. CDR3 length: 16 residues. CDR3 nucleotides: TGTGCCAGCTCACCACTTGGACTAGAGATTACCGGGGAGCTGTTTTTT. This translates into CASSPLGLEITGELFF.

This clonotype was seen ten or more times. The chain couples TRBV10-2 to TRBJ2-7, with 11 bases that match TRBD2. The length of the CDR3 is 14 residues. The germline V gene has CDR1 WSHSY and CDR2 SAAADI. The V segment lost 6 bases and the J segment 6 bases; nucleotides outside the gene matches: 7. Written as DNA, the CDR3 is TGCGCCAGCAGAGGGACTAGCGGAATTCTCGAGCAGTACTTC. It specifies CASRGTSGILEQYF.

Remarks on this clonotype: At one boundary the junction diverges from the germline segment, which might be a read error. The chain links TRBV7-9 to TRBJ2-2, with D possibly being TRBD1 (6 bases). The CDR3 spans 15 residues. Germline V CDR1 and CDR2: SEHNR, FQNEAQ (reference sequence). CDR3: CAGSSGQQNTGELFF. For the CDR3, the DNA is TGTGCCGGCAGCTCCGGACAGCAGAACACCGGGGAGCTGTTTTTT.

This clonotype was found many times. V and J are TRBV20-1 and TRBJ1-2; D gene ambiguous. Germline V CDR1 and CDR2: DFQATT, SNEGSKA (reference sequence). V was trimmed by 5 bases and J by 3 bases, leaving 7 bases between them. CDR3 length: 11 residues. In DNA form, the CDR3 reads TGCAGTGCTGCCAAGTACTATGGCTACACCTTC. Its protein product is CSAAKYYGYTF.

The V call is TRBV6-5, the J call TRBJ1-1; the D gene is possibly TRBD1 (5 bases). Germline values: CDR1 MNHEY, CDR2 SVGAGI. The CDR3 has 13 amino acids. V lost 10 bases and J lost 1, with 13 bases in between. The CDR3 here is CAISAQENTEAFF. In DNA, the CDR3 is TGTGCCATCAGCGCACAGGAGAACACTGAAGCTTTCTTT.